One and the same sample provided the 6 T cell receptor beta chains below, sequenced in a study of tumor-infiltrating lymphocytes in primary liver carcinoma. RNA and DNA were co-extracted from about 19-30 mg of unsorted bulk tissue. Researchers generated TCR beta cDNA from roughly 510 ng of total RNA, relying on a constant-region primer. Each TCR beta library was derived from three nested multiplex PCR rounds that employed slightly modified ARM-PCR. Each of the first two PCR rounds ran nine to ten cycles with TRBV1-TRBV30 forward and C-beta reverse primers. One entry per CDR3 protein, called by TCRdb with MiXCR from the multiplex PCR reads. The sample carries about 32,000 distinct CDR3 sequences, over 65% recorded once. The sequencing sample was made of liver tumor tissue from sampling region 4. The subset is: tumor region T4, right-lateral pole. The receptors were sampled from a middle-aged man with primary liver carcinoma and hepatitis B virus infection.

The chain combines TRBV11-1 with TRBJ1-6; D is uncertain. From germline, CDR1 is SGHAT and CDR2 FQDESV (reference sequence). This CDR3 spans 13 amino acids. V was shortened by 9 bases and J by 13 bases, with 19 bases between the two germline ends. The DNA of the CDR3 is TGTGCCAGGAGCCTGACACTGGTTTCGCCCCTCCACTTT. Protein: CARSLTLVSPLHF.

To note about this clonotype: Relative to the germline gene, one junction end is altered; a read error may explain this. The chain combines TRBV9 with TRBJ2-1, with D possibly being TRBD2 (6 bases). CDR3 length: 15 amino acids. The germline V gene has CDR1 SGDLS and CDR2 YYNGEE. In nucleotides, the CDR3 is TGTACCAGCAGCGTAGGAGACGGGAGTTACAATGAGCAGTTCTTC. Translated: CTSSVGDGSYNEQFF.

Comments on this clonotype: The junction departs from germline at one end; a sequencing error may be responsible. The V call is TRBV6-6, the J call TRBJ2-7; 7 bases are shared with TRBD2. CDR1 and CDR2 (germline): MNHNY, SVGAGI (reference sequence). This CDR3 region has 15 residues. The CDR3 spells CVSSSTCGSSYEQHF. As DNA, the CDR3 is TGTGTCAGCAGCTCAACTTGCGGGAGCTCCTACGAGCAGCACTTC.

Notes on this clonotype: Sequence at one end of the junction differs from germline and may be a read error. The J gene is TRBJ2-4, the V gene TRBV6-1, with D possibly matching TRBD1 (6 bases). The CDR3 has 16 residues. The germline V gene has CDR1 MNHNS and CDR2 SASEGT. The CDR3 region is CASSATGWFGNNIRYF. CDR3 DNA: TGTGCCAGCAGTGCCACAGGGTGGTTCGGCAATAACATTCGGTACTTC.

As for this clonotype: One end of the junction fails to match germline, which may point to a read error. The chain joins TRBV25-1 to TRBJ2-1, with TRBD2 identical over 9 bases. CDR3 size: 14 residues. Germline V gene data show CDR1 as MGHDK and CDR2 as SYGVNS. The CDR3 nucleotides are TGTGCCAATACAGCGGGAGGCTCCTACAATGAGCTGTTCTTC. It codes for CANTAGGSYNELFF. The full variable domain, rest sourced from reference TRBV25-1 and TRBJ2-1, is EADIYQTPRYLVIGTGKKITLECSQTMGHDKMYWYQQDPGMELHLIHYSYGVNSTEKGDLSSESTVSRIRTEHFPLTLESARPSHTSQYLCANTAGGSYNELFFGPGTRLTVL.

Of note for this clonotype: The junction departs from the called germline gene at one end, perhaps through a read error. This chain uses TRBV30 with TRBJ2-3, with D unclear. The CDR3 contains 16 residues. Per germline, CDR1 GTSNPN and CDR2 SVGIG (reference sequence). The CDR3 protein is CACSGPQILDTDTQYF. DNA of the CDR3: TGTGCCTGTAGTGGGCCCCAGATCTTAGACACAGATACGCAGTATTTT.